This T cell receptor beta chain was obtained from a study of response to subunit inactivated influenza vaccine. TCRdb re-called the RT-PCR reads with MiXCR, one entry per CDR3 protein. Seen here are 450,000 to 700,000 distinct CDR3 sequences, 14% observed once, and the top ten hold around 10%. The CDR3 covers 19 residues. V was pared by 0 bases and J by 0 bases, with 18 bases between. Germline V gives CDR1 SGHVS, CDR2 FQNEAQ. Study conclusions and caveats: It was the authors' suggestion that each seasonal influenza vaccination recruits few new T cells.

This clonotype was seen more than once but under ten times. Its specificity is unknown. Sequenced material: PBMCs from blood, taken about 13 days after vaccination. This chain joins TRBV7-8 and TRBJ1-3; D gene uncertain. The sequence was collected from a man between 45 and 60 years old who received an inactivated influenza vaccine. The DNA for the CDR3 is TGTGCCAGCAGCTTAGCCAGGTGGCAGCAAATACGCTCTGGAAACACCATATATTTT. It is translated as CASSLARWQQIRSGNTIYF. Using reference TRBV7-8 and TRBJ1-3 for the parts outside the CDR3, the full variable domain is GAGVSQSPRYKVAKRGQDVALRCDPISGHVSLFWYQQALGQGPEFLTYFQNEAQLDKSGLPSDRFFAERPEGSVSTLKIQRTQQEDSAVYLCASSLARWQQIRSGNTIYFGEGSWLTVV.